The 19 T cell receptor beta chains below all came from one sample that was sequenced in a study of blood T cell repertoires in COVID-19. Profiling relied on immunoSEQ multiplex PCR, and the TCRdb table lists in-frame clones only, not all of them. The table shows approximately 200,000 clones, with about nine tenths occurring only once. Material for sequencing was PBMCs or T cells enriched from blood (not recorded which). These receptors were taken from a woman aged 30 to 39 who had recovered from COVID-19.

The rearrangement uses TRBV6-5 and TRBJ1-1, with 10 bases that match TRBD1. Germline CDR1 MNHEY, CDR2 SVGAGI. V trimming: 4 bases; J trimming: 3 bases; junction bases outside the gene matches: 2. The CDR3 spans 14 residues. As DNA, the CDR3 is TGTGCCAGCAGTTCCGGGACAGGGGACACTGAAGCTTTCTTT. It specifies CASSSGTGDTEAFF.

J is TRBJ2-3 and V is TRBV6-5; D unresolved. The germline V gene encodes CDR1 MNHEY and CDR2 SVGAGI. The CDR3 covers 13 residues. Trimming removed 8 bases at V and 2 bases at J, with 11 bases between. CDR3 region: CASFGDPTDTQYF. The CDR3 nucleotides read TGTGCCAGCTTTGGAGACCCCACAGATACGCAGTATTTT.

In its sample, this clone was seen once. V gene TRBV10-1 combines with J gene TRBJ2-1; 13 nucleotides match TRBD2. V dropped 8 bases and J dropped 3; count of bases not matched to a gene: 10. The germline CDR1 and CDR2 sequences are WNHNN and SYGVQD (reference sequence). The CDR3 sequence is 17 residues long. DNA of the CDR3: TGCGCCAGCCCTGGACTAGCGGGAGAGCTAGACTACAATGAGCAGTTCTTC. Encoded protein: CASPGLAGELDYNEQFF.

The chain joins TRBV14 to TRBJ1-2; 7 bases line up with TRBD1. V gave up 4 bases and J gave up 7 bases; unmatched junction bases: 6. Germline V lookup: CDR1 SGHDN, CDR2 FVKESK. This CDR3 spans 13 amino acids. Here the CDR3 reads CASSLDRVVGYTF. DNA for the CDR3: TGTGCCAGCAGCCTCGACAGGGTCGTTGGCTACACCTTC.

In its sample, this clone was seen once. V usage is TRBV27 and J usage is TRBJ2-5; TRBD1 might be the D (6 bases). The CDR3 has 15 residues. In germline, CDR1 is MNHEY, CDR2 SMNVEV (reference sequence). V lost 6 bases, J lost 4 bases, and 18 bases lay in between. The DNA for the CDR3 is TGTGCCAGCAGCCCCCGACAGGCCGCCGGAGAGACCCAGTACTTC. This encodes CASSPRQAAGETQYF.

V and J are TRBV27 and TRBJ2-3; TRBD2 agrees at 12 bases. The CDR3 consists of 16 residues. Per germline, CDR1 MNHEY and CDR2 SMNVEV (reference sequence). Unmatched junction bases numbered 2, after V lost 4 bases and J lost 0 bases. The CDR3 sequence: CASSSLAGGSTDTQYF. The CDR3 nucleotides read TGTGCCAGCAGTTCGCTAGCGGGAGGGAGCACAGATACGCAGTATTTT.

The chain joins TRBV6-5 to TRBJ2-7; no definite D call. Trimming took 0 bases from V and 4 from J, leaving 7 bases between them. The CDR3 totals 13 residues. Germline V gene sequence: CDR1 MNHEY, CDR2 SVGAGI. The CDR3 region is CASSYSENYEQYF. CDR3 sequence (DNA): TGTGCCAGCAGTTACTCGGAGAATTACGAGCAGTACTTC.

V gene TRBV4-3 combines with J gene TRBJ1-3; 8 nucleotides agree with TRBD1. Germline assignment: CDR1 LGHNA and CDR2 YSLEER. The CDR3 totals 14 residues. After removal of 5 bases from V and 4 bases from J, the junction contained 4 bases not matched to a gene. CDR3 in amino acids: CASSGQGRGNTIYF. CDR3 nucleotide sequence: TGCGCCAGCAGCGGACAGGGACGCGGAAACACCATATATTTT.

The rearrangement links TRBV5-1 to TRBJ1-2; 10 bases agree with TRBD1. The CDR3 extends over 14 amino acids. V lost 4 bases and J lost 3; bases outside the gene matches: 3. Germline lookup yields CDR1 SGHRS and CDR2 YFSETQ. The CDR3 loop is CASSETGGDYGYTF. The CDR3 nucleotides are TGCGCCAGCAGCGAGACAGGGGGCGACTATGGCTACACCTTC.

CDR3 residues: CASSGDRGRGGYTF. The CDR3 nucleotides read TGTGCCAGCAGCGGGGACAGGGGGCGAGGGGGCTACACCTTC. J is TRBJ1-2 and V is TRBV7-2; TRBD1 matches 12 bases. The CDR3 contains 14 residues. Germline V lookup: CDR1 SGHTA, CDR2 FQGNSA. The V gene end was trimmed by 5 bases and the J gene end by 8 bases; junction bases not matched to a gene: 6.

This clone was seen just once. This sequence joins TRBV20-1 and TRBJ1-1; D is possibly TRBD1 (5 bases). Germline values: CDR1 DFQATT, CDR2 SNEGSKA (reference sequence). This CDR3 has 11 residues. V gave up 6 bases and J gave up 3 bases, with 8 bases separating them. The CDR3 here is CSAGRDTEAFF. The CDR3 DNA sequence: TGCAGTGCGGGCAGGGACACTGAAGCTTTCTTT.

This clone was seen a single time. The gene calls are TRBV7-2 and TRBJ2-7; TRBD2 is a possible D gene (5 bases). The germline CDR1 and CDR2 sequences are SGHTA and FQGNSA. Trimming took 5 bases from V and 4 from J, leaving 18 bases between them. The CDR3 covers 15 residues. CDR3 bases: TGTGCCAGCAGCCCCCGGGGTCCCGGGGAGTACGAGCAGTACTTC. Its translation is CASSPRGPGEYEQYF.

The genes are TRBV11-3 and TRBJ2-1; perhaps TRBD2 as D (5 bases). V lost 5 bases to trimming and J lost 7 bases, with 15 bases between them. The CDR3 spans 14 residues. Germline CDR1 and CDR2: SGHNT and YENEEA. DNA of the CDR3: TGTGCCAGCAGCGAGGCGGGTCTAGGGAATGAGCAGTTCTTC. This sequence encodes CASSEAGLGNEQFF. Full variable domain (rest looked up from reference TRBV11-3 and TRBJ2-1): EAGVVQSPRYKIIEKKQPVAFWCNPISGHNTLYWYLQNLGQGPELLIRYENEEAVDDSQLPKDRFSAERLKGVDSTLKIQPAELGDSAVYLCASSEAGLGNEQFFGPGTRLTVL.

The chain carries TRBV27 and TRBJ2-2, with a possible D match to TRBD2 (5 bases). The V end was cut by 3 bases, the J end by 6 bases, with 8 bases between. The CDR3 is 13 residues long. The germline gives CDR1 MNHEY, CDR2 SMNVEV (reference sequence). CDR3 sequence (DNA): TGTGCCAGCAGTTTTTGGGAGTCCGGGGAGCTGTTTTTT. This encodes CASSFWESGELFF.

The rearrangement links TRBV27 to TRBJ1-4; 8 positions match TRBD1. The CDR3 is made up of 16 amino acids. Losses at the gene ends were 5 bases for V and 6 bases for J; bases not matched to a gene: 11. Germline lookup yields CDR1 MNHEY and CDR2 SMNVEV (reference sequence). CDR3 nucleotides: TGTGCCAGCAGTCCCGGGACAGGTGGGAACTATGAAAAACTGTTTTTT. It yields the protein CASSPGTGGNYEKLFF.

Notes on this clone: This same CDR3 is encoded by further DNA sequences in the sample. The chain recombines TRBV7-2 with TRBJ2-7, with TRBD2 matching over 13 bases. V dropped 5 bases and J dropped 3; count of bases not matched to a gene: 4. Germline CDR1 reads SGHTA; CDR2 reads FQGNSA. The CDR3 length is 15 residues. Here the CDR3 reads CASSLRTSGSYEQYF. The DNA for the CDR3 is TGTGCCAGCAGCCTCAGGACTAGCGGGAGCTACGAGCAGTACTTC. Combining the CDR3 with reference TRBV7-2 and TRBJ2-7 gives the whole variable domain GAGVSQSPSNKVTEKGKDVELRCDPISGHTALYWYRQSLGQGLEFLIYFQGNSAPDKSGLPSDRFSAERTGGSVSTLTIQRTQQEDSAVYLCASSLRTSGSYEQYFGPGTRLTVT.

The rearrangement links TRBV30 to TRBJ2-5, with 14 nucleotides matching TRBD2. The V gene end was trimmed by 3 bases and the J gene end by 4 bases; junction bases not matched to a gene: 10. Per germline, CDR1 GTSNPN and CDR2 SVGIG (reference sequence). The CDR3 extends over 17 amino acids. The CDR3 protein is CAWSRGLAGGGGETQYF. The CDR3 nucleotides read TGTGCCTGGAGCCGCGGACTAGCGGGAGGTGGGGGAGAGACCCAGTACTTC.

This clone is a singleton in its sample. The chain carries TRBV7-9 and TRBJ1-3, with 8 bases that match TRBD1. Germline V gene data show CDR1 as SEHNR and CDR2 as FQNEAQ (reference sequence). CDR3 length: 16 residues. Trimming took 1 base from V and 1 from J; bases not matched to a gene: 3. The CDR3 reads CASSLVGQVSGNTIYF. DNA of the CDR3: TGTGCCAGCAGCTTAGTGGGACAGGTTTCTGGAAACACCATATATTTT. Full variable domain (rest looked up from reference TRBV7-9 and TRBJ1-3): DTGVSQNPRHKITKRGQNVTFRCDPISEHNRLYWYRQTLGQGPEFLTYFQNEAQLEKSRLLSDRFSAERPKGSFSTLEIQRTEQGDSAMYLCASSLVGQVSGNTIYFGEGSWLTVV.

The V and J genes are TRBV4-1 and TRBJ2-5; D unresolved. The V end was cut by 0 bases, the J end by 1 base, with 9 bases between. Germline V gives CDR1 MGHRA, CDR2 YSYEKL. The CDR3 extends over 15 amino acids. Here the CDR3 DNA reads TGCGCCAGCAGCCAAGAAAGACTGGGCCAAGAGACCCAGTACTTC. This encodes CASSQERLGQETQYF.